The clone carrying this TCR beta chain has only a few counts. What it binds is unknown. PCR amplification relied on 60 Vbeta primers (plus 13 Jbeta primers). The method was immunoSEQ multiplex PCR; TCRdb's version includes in-frame clones alone and lacks a portion of them. The sample holds over 60,000 clones, about 69% seen once. The entry originates in a study of cytomegalovirus exposure and HLA in healthy donors. Sampled while nominally healthy, donors likely had unrecorded immune exposures. The study, taken as a whole, reports: Cytomegalovirus-associated status was assigned to about 180 TCR beta chains. Later examination showed HLA-associated TCR beta chains had greater clonal expansion than equally common others.

CDR3 length: 13 residues. Germline V gives CDR1 MNHEY, CDR2 SVGAGI. The J segment lost 6 bases and the V segment lost 6 bases, leaving 8 bases of the junction unmatched. Material: PBMCs. The TCR was taken from a woman aged 30 to 39 in good health and CMV-seronegative. The rearrangement joins TRBV6-5 to TRBJ2-7, with TRBD1 matching over 7 bases. CDR3 nucleotide sequence: TGTGCCAGCAGCCTAAGACAGGGTGGCGAGCAGTACGTC. The encoded protein is CASSLRQGGEQYV.